This paragraph reports one T cell receptor (beta chain). The target antigen is unknown. Per the germline V gene, CDR1 is MNHNS and CDR2 is SASEGT. V was clipped by 4 bases and J by 1 base, with 8 bases between them. The CDR3 is made up of 13 amino acids. Time point of the sample: cycle 4 day 1 (C4D1), after more than 5 weeks of nivolumab. No patient escaped relapse after autologous stem cell transplantation, and brentuximab vedotin exposure varied. The sample originates from a study of PD-1 blockade in classical Hodgkin lymphoma. The study's findings and limits: In newly diagnosed patients, baseline TCR diversity was reportedly below that of healthy donors. By C4D1, diversity of CD4+ TCRs had risen significantly, whereas that of CD8+ TCRs had not.

TCRdb keeps only in-frame clones here, not all; method: immunoSEQ multiplex PCR. The sample lists almost 95,000 clones; more than 80% were seen once. Sample: peripheral blood mononuclear cells (PBMCs), taken before the fourth cycle of nivolumab. This TCR came from a human donor with classical Hodgkin lymphoma. The chain recombines TRBV6-1 with TRBJ2-7; D unresolved. The DNA for the CDR3 is TGTGCCAGCAGTGTGGGCCGATCCTACGAGCAGTACTTC. It specifies CASSVGRSYEQYF.